This T cell receptor beta chain was documented in a study of T cell changes during pregnancy in multiple sclerosis. Trimming stripped 6 bases from V and 7 bases from J, with 9 bases between. The germline V gene encodes CDR1 MDHEN and CDR2 SYDVKM. This CDR3 spans 11 amino acids. TCRdb's table, derived via immunoSEQ multiplex PCR, lists solely in-frame clones and lacks some. The data show tens of thousands of clones, 93% seen once. The TCR comes from a female donor with multiple sclerosis, enrolled in a pregnancy study. Sequenced material: peripheral blood, taken in the second trimester of pregnancy. The V and J genes are TRBV28 and TRBJ1-2; unclear D gene. CDR3 residues: CASSQVSGYTF. DNA for the CDR3: TGTGCCAGCAGCCAGGTTTCTGGCTACACCTTC.